One and the same sample provided the 23 T cell receptor beta chains below, sequenced in a study of graft-versus-host responses after intestinal transplantation. The antigens for these receptors are not known. This table comes from immunoSEQ multiplex PCR, and its TCRdb copy is limited to in-frame clones, with some not included. Here the sample spans over 100,000 clones, roughly nine tenths being singletons. The starting material was unstimulated CD4+ T cells sorted from spleen or lymph node cells, obtained before intestinal transplant. All receptors come from a human donor who received an intestinal transplant.

This chain's CDR3 is CASSHGQLYEQYF. CDR3 DNA: TGTGCCAGCAGCCACGGACAGCTCTACGAGCAGTACTTC. The V and J genes are TRBV14 and TRBJ2-7; D may be TRBD1 (6 bases). Germline CDR1 is SGHDN and CDR2 is FVKESK. The CDR3 is made up of 13 amino acids. V lost 3 bases to trimming and J lost 3 bases, with 9 bases between them.

The chain combines TRBV5-1 with TRBJ2-2; 9 bases are a match to TRBD1. Germline CDR1 and CDR2: SGHRS and YFSETQ. This CDR3 comprises 18 residues. V lost 2 bases, J lost 6 bases, and 14 bases stayed unmatched. The CDR3 DNA reads as TGCGCCAGCAGCTTAATAGGAATCGGGACAGGGTTCGCCGGGGAGCTGTTTTTT. Protein product: CASSLIGIGTGFAGELFF.

V usage is TRBV12-5 and J usage is TRBJ2-5, with D unresolved. The V and J ends lost 2 bases and 1 base respectively, with 11 bases between them. Germline V gene data show CDR1 as LGHNT and CDR2 as FRNRAP. The CDR3 extends over 15 amino acids. The CDR3 bases are TGTGCTAGTGGTTTGATGGGCCAACCCCAAGAGACCCAGTACTTC. Translating it yields CASGLMGQPQETQYF.

The chain has TRBV5-1 and TRBJ2-7; D not resolved. The CDR3 has 16 residues. Germline V CDR1 and CDR2: SGHRS, YFSETQ. V lost 4 bases and J 3 bases, leaving 20 bases between the germline ends. In DNA, the CDR3 is TGCGCCAGCAGCCCCGGGCACCTCCTTGGGAACTACGAGCAGTACTTC. It is translated as CASSPGHLLGNYEQYF.

J is TRBJ1-5 and V is TRBV5-1; D perhaps matches TRBD1 (6 bases). The CDR3 loop spans 15 amino acids. CDR1 and CDR2 from the germline V gene are SGHRS and YFSETQ. With 0 bases removed from V and 7 bases from J, the gap between germline ends came to 14 bases. The DNA of the CDR3 is TGCGCCAGCAGCTTGGCCGGCGGGGGGCAACAGCCCCAGCATTTT. Translating gives CASSLAGGGQQPQHF.

The J gene is TRBJ1-5, the V gene TRBV6-1, with 9 bases matching TRBD1. Germline-derived CDR1 and CDR2 are MNHNS and SASEGT. The J segment lost 9 bases and the V segment lost 5 bases, leaving 8 bases of the junction unmatched. CDR3 size: 14 residues. The CDR3, as DNA: TGTGCCAGCAGTCCCCGGGACAGGGAGATGCCCCAGCATTTT. It encodes CASSPRDREMPQHF.

The chain carries TRBV2 and TRBJ2-7; 10 bases map to TRBD1. Per the germline V gene, CDR1 is SNHLY and CDR2 is FYNNEI. V gave up 6 bases and J gave up 2 bases; unmatched junction bases: 4. The CDR3 loop spans 14 amino acids. CDR3 sequence: CASRSGTGAYEQYF. The CDR3 region has the DNA TGTGCCAGCAGGTCGGGGACAGGGGCCTACGAGCAGTACTTC.

The rearrangement joins TRBV18 to TRBJ1-2; TRBD1 aligns across 8 bases. The CDR3 sequence is 16 residues long. The germline gives CDR1 KGHSH, CDR2 LQKENI. J was trimmed by 5 bases and V by 3 bases; bases with no gene match: 11. CDR3 coding DNA: TGTGCCAGCTCACCGCAAATGCAGGGGGCATGGTATGGCTACACCTTC. This encodes CASSPQMQGAWYGYTF.

In this sample, this clone turned up a few times. The J gene is TRBJ1-4, the V gene TRBV4-2; tentatively, D is TRBD1 (5 bases). Trimming left V 3 bases short and J 7 bases short, with 15 bases between. This CDR3 comprises 15 residues. Per germline, CDR1 LGHNA and CDR2 YNFKEQ. The DNA of the CDR3 is TGTGCCAGCAGCCACCCTCGGGGACCGAGTGAAAAACTGTTTTTT. Residues: CASSHPRGPSEKLFF.

The V call is TRBV6-5, the J call TRBJ2-7; D perhaps matches TRBD1 (5 bases). Germline V gene data show CDR1 as MNHEY and CDR2 as SVGAGI. V was cut by 0 bases and J by 2 bases, with 5 bases left in between. The CDR3 loop spans 13 amino acids. In DNA, the CDR3 is TGTGCCAGCAGTTACTCGGACACCTACGAGCAGTACTTC. Protein product: CASSYSDTYEQYF.

V usage is TRBV18 and J usage is TRBJ2-3; D is unclear. The CDR3 sequence is 11 residues long. Germline CDR1 and CDR2: KGHSH and LQKENI. Trimming cost V 3 bases and J 4 bases, with 2 bases left between them. The CDR3 sequence is CASSPSDTQYF. The CDR3 DNA reads as TGTGCCAGCTCACCTTCAGATACGCAGTATTTT.

This sequence joins TRBV7-9 and TRBJ1-5, with TRBD1 as a possible D gene (5 bases). Germline CDR1 and CDR2: SEHNR and FQNEAQ (reference sequence). The CDR3 contains 14 residues. Trimming cost V 5 bases and J 1 base, with 9 bases left between them. CDR3 loop: CASSAAGSNQPQHF. CDR3 nucleotide sequence: TGTGCCAGCAGCGCCGCAGGGAGCAATCAGCCCCAGCATTTT.

The chain employs TRBV5-1 and TRBJ2-5; the D gene is possibly TRBD1 (5 bases). There are 14 residues in the CDR3. V lost 4 bases, J lost 1 base, and 11 bases lay in between. CDR1 SGHRS and CDR2 YFSETQ come from the germline V gene. DNA of the CDR3: TGCGCCAGCAGCCCGTTGGGGCCCCAAGAGACCCAGTACTTC. Translated: CASSPLGPQETQYF.

The CDR3 nucleotides are TGCAGCGTTGAAGTGCAGGCTTCCTACGAGCAGTACTTC. As protein: CSVEVQASYEQYF. The rearrangement uses TRBV29-1 and TRBJ2-7; no reliable D call. V lost 1 base to trimming and J lost 1 base, with 8 bases between them. The CDR3 extends over 13 amino acids. Germline assignment: CDR1 SQVTM and CDR2 ANQGSEA.

The chain couples TRBV11-1 to TRBJ2-4, with 7 bases that match TRBD2. V dropped 5 bases and J dropped 8; count of bases not matched to a gene: 6. Germline V gene lookup returns CDR1 SGHAT and CDR2 FQDESV (reference sequence). This CDR3 comprises 13 residues. The CDR3 bases are TGTGCCAGCAGCCCGGGCGGGAGTGACATTCAGTACTTC. Protein product: CASSPGGSDIQYF.

This chain uses TRBV7-3 with TRBJ2-1; perhaps D is TRBD1 or TRBD2 (6 bases each). This CDR3 contains 15 residues. Germline lookup yields CDR1 SGHTA and CDR2 FQGTGA. Trimming shortened V by 6 bases and J by 6 bases, and 18 bases separated the two germline ends. The CDR3 here is CASREGGTTTNEQFF. The CDR3, as DNA: TGTGCCAGCAGGGAGGGGGGTACTACTACCAATGAGCAGTTCTTC.

This clone occurred a few times. This rearrangement joins TRBV11-1 to TRBJ2-3; 7 bases are a match to TRBD2. This CDR3 has 15 residues. Germline trimming cut 1 base from V and 6 bases from J; bases unmatched to any gene: 7. Germline V gives CDR1 SGHAT, CDR2 FQDESV (reference sequence). The CDR3: CASSLEGGSGDTQYF. DNA for the CDR3: TGTGCCAGCAGCTTAGAGGGAGGGTCAGGGGATACGCAGTATTTT. The variable domain in full, with the rest retrieved from reference TRBV11-1 and TRBJ2-3, is EAEVAQSPRYKITEKSQAVAFWCDPISGHATLYWYRQILGQGPELLVQFQDESVVDDSQLPKDRFSAERLKGVDSTLKIQPAELGDSAMYLCASSLEGGSGDTQYFGPGTRLTVL.

The chain joins TRBV2 to TRBJ2-1; no reliable D call. Trimming took off 7 bases at V and 7 bases at J, with 8 bases between the two ends. Germline CDR1 is SNHLY and CDR2 is FYNNEI. There are 11 residues in the CDR3. CDR3: CASMKGNEQFF. The CDR3 nucleotides read TGTGCCAGCATGAAAGGTAATGAGCAGTTCTTC.

The chain employs TRBV28 and TRBJ2-1; D is possibly TRBD2 (6 bases). V was pared by 6 bases and J by 16 bases, with 16 bases between. Germline V lookup: CDR1 MDHEN, CDR2 SYDVKM. There are 11 residues in the CDR3. As DNA, the CDR3 is TGTGCCAGCAGCGCCGGGGACTCGACATTCTTC. Translating gives CASSAGDSTFF.

This clone has just one count. The chain carries TRBV6-8 and TRBJ2-2; 9 nucleotides line up with TRBD2. The CDR3 loop spans 15 amino acids. J lost 4 bases, V lost 9 bases, and 9 bases had no gene match. CDR1 MNHGY and CDR2 SAAAGT come from the germline V gene. Written as DNA, the CDR3 is TGTGCCAGGTCTTTTGCGGGAGGGGTCACCGGGGAGCTGTTTTTT. Translated: CARSFAGGVTGELFF.

This chain connects TRBV4-1 to TRBJ2-1; TRBD2 agrees at 10 bases. Germline V lookup: CDR1 MGHRA, CDR2 YSYEKL. With 2 bases clipped from V and 7 bases from J, the junction kept 8 bases outside the gene matches. This CDR3 is built from 16 residues. The CDR3 spells CASSQHLAGGLNEQFF. CDR3 nucleotides: TGCGCCAGCAGCCAACACTTAGCGGGAGGTCTTAATGAGCAGTTCTTC.

This clone was seen more than once but under ten times. V gene TRBV2 combines with J gene TRBJ2-7; the match to TRBD1 covers 10 bases. V lost 7 bases, J lost 6 bases, and 3 bases stayed unmatched. Germline CDR1 is SNHLY and CDR2 is FYNNEI. The CDR3 length is 12 residues. The CDR3 DNA follows: TGTGCCAGCATGGACAGGGGGAGCGAGCAGTACTTC. This encodes CASMDRGSEQYF.

The chain is built from TRBV18 and TRBJ2-1; 12 nucleotides line up with TRBD2. The length of the CDR3 is 15 residues. CDR1 and CDR2 (germline): KGHSH, LQKENI. Germline trimming cut 3 bases from V and 3 bases from J; bases unmatched to any gene: 0. CDR3 sequence reads: CASSPGLAGYNEQFF. For the CDR3, the DNA is TGTGCCAGCTCACCGGGACTAGCGGGCTACAATGAGCAGTTCTTC.